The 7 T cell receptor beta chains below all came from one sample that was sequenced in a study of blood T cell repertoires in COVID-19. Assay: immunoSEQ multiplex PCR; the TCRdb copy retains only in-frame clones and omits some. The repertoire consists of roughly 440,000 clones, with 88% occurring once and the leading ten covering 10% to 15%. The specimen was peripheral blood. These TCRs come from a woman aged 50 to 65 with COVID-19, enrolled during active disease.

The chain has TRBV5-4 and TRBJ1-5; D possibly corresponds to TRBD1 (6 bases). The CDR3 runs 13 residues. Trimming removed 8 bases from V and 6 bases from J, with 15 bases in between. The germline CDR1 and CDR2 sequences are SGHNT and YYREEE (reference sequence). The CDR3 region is CASPPRGGQPQHF. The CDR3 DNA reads TGTGCCAGTCCACCCAGAGGGGGTCAGCCCCAGCATTTT. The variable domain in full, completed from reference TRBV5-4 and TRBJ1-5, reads ETGVTQSPTHLIKTRGQQVTLRCSSQSGHNTVSWYQQALGQGPQFIFQYYREEENGRGNFPPRFSGLQFPNYSSELNVNALELDDSALYLCASPPRGGQPQHFGDGTRLSIL.

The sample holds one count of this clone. CDR3 amino acids: CASSEPGGTEAFF. The CDR3 DNA reads TGTGCCAGCAGTGAACCGGGGGGAACTGAAGCTTTCTTT. This sequence joins TRBV6-1 and TRBJ1-1; D might be TRBD1 (5 bases). From germline, CDR1 is MNHNS and CDR2 SASEGT. The length of the CDR3 is 13 residues. The V end lost 2 bases, the J end lost 5 bases, and 9 bases lay between the germline ends.

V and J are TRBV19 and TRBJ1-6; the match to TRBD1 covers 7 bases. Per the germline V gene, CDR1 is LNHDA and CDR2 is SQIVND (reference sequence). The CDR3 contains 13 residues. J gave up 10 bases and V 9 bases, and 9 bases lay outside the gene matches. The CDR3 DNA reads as TGTGCCAGCAGGGAACAGGGGAACTCACCCCTCCACTTT. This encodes CASREQGNSPLHF.

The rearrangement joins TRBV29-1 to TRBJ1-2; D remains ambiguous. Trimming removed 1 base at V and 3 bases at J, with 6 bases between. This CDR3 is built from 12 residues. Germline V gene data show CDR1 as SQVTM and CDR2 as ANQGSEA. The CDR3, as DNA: TGCAGCGTTGAAGGACGGGACTATGGCTACACCTTC. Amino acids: CSVEGRDYGYTF.

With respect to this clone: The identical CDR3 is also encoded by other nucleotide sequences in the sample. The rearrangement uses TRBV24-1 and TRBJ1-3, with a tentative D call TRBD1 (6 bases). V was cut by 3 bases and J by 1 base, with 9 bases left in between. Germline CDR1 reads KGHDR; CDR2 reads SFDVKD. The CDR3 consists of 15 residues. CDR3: CATSDGRGSGNTIYF. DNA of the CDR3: TGTGCCACCAGTGATGGAAGGGGGTCTGGAAACACCATATATTTT.

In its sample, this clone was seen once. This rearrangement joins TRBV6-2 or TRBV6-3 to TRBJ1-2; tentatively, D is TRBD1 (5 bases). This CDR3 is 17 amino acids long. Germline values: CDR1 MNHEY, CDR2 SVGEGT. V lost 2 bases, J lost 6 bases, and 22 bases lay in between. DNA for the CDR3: TGTGCCAGCAGTTACCCCGTTGGGGCAGGCGAAAAAGATGGCTACACCTTC. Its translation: CASSYPVGAGEKDGYTF.

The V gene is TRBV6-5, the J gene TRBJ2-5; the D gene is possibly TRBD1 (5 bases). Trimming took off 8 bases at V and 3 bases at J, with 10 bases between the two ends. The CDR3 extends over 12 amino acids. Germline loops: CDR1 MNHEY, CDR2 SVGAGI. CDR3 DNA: TGTGCCAGCTGGGGCGGCGAAGAGACCCAGTACTTC. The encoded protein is CASWGGEETQYF.